The 5 T cell receptor beta chains listed next were all sequenced from one sample in a study of identical twins. A single record per CDR3 protein comes from TCRdb applying MiXCR to the 5' RACE reads. The sample yields hundreds of thousands of distinct CDR3 sequences, 8.5% to 9.5% seen once. This same sample was also part of a study on yellow fever vaccine responses in identical twins.

The sequenced sample consisted of CD8+ T cells sorted from blood. The receptors derive from a woman under 30 in good health.

The table lists this clonotype with a few counts. CDR3 sequence reads: CSAADPPYEQYF. The CDR3 DNA follows: TGCAGTGCTGCGGACCCCCCCTACGAGCAGTACTTC. The rearrangement uses TRBV20-1 and TRBJ2-7; D is ambiguous. Per the germline V gene, CDR1 is DFQATT and CDR2 is SNEGSKA (reference sequence). V gave up 5 bases and J gave up 2 bases, with 10 bases separating them. The CDR3 contains 12 residues.

This clonotype was seen repeatedly, ten times or more. The V call is TRBV28, the J call TRBJ1-1; 8 bases match TRBD1. Germline CDR1 is MDHEN and CDR2 is SYDVKM. V was pared by 4 bases and J by 3 bases, with 7 bases of the junction left unmatched. The length of the CDR3 is 15 residues. The CDR3 loop is CASSSVTGVYTEAFF. In DNA form, the CDR3 reads TGTGCCAGCAGTTCCGTGACAGGGGTATACACTGAAGCTTTCTTT.

There are a few counts of this clonotype. The chain carries TRBV12-3 or TRBV12-4 and TRBJ2-5; D call uncertain. The CDR3 contains 14 residues. The V end lost 5 bases, the J end lost 1 base, and 11 bases lay between the germline ends. The CDR3 DNA follows: TGTGCCAGCAGTCACGGATACGCCCAAGAGACCCAGTACTTC. The encoded protein is CASSHGYAQETQYF.

CDR3 nucleotide sequence: TGCGCCAGCAGCCAATCGATCAGCGGCAATGAGCAGTTCTTC. Its translation is CASSQSISGNEQFF. The chain joins TRBV4-1 to TRBJ2-1; perhaps TRBD2 as D (5 bases). From germline, CDR1 is MGHRA and CDR2 YSYEKL. V dropped 2 bases and J dropped 6 bases, with 11 bases sitting between them. The CDR3 loop spans 14 amino acids.

There are many counts of this clonotype. V and J are TRBV3-1 and TRBJ1-5; D gene ambiguous. This CDR3 has 13 residues. V shed 1 base and J shed 3 bases, with 4 bases lying between them. Per germline, CDR1 LGHDT and CDR2 YNNKEL (reference sequence). In DNA, the CDR3 is TGTGCCAGCAGCCAAGGAATCAATCAGCCCCAGCATTTT. Its translation is CASSQGINQPQHF. Based on the CDR3 plus reference TRBV3-1 and TRBJ1-5, the full variable domain is DTAVSQTPKYLVTQMGNDKSIKCEQNLGHDTMYWYKQDSKKFLKIMFSYNNKELIINETVPNRFSPKSPDKAHLNLHINSLELGDSAVYFCASSQGINQPQHFGDGTRLSIL.